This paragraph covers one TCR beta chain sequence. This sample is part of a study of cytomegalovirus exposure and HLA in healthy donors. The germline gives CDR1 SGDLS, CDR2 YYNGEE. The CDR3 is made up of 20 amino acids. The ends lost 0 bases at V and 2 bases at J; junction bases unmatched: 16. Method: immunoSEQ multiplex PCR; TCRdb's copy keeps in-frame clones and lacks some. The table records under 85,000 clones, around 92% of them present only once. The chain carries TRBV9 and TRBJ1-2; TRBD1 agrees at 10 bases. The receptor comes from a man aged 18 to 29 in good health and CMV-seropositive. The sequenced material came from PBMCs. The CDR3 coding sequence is TGTGCCAGCAGCGTAGGTGGAAGGGGACAGGGGAAGTTTCCGAACTATGGCTACACCTTC. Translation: CASSVGGRGQGKFPNYGYTF. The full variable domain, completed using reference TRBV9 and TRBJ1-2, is DSGVTQTPKHLITATGQRVTLRCSPRSGDLSVYWYQQSLDQGLQFLIQYYNGEERAKGNILERFSAQQFPDLHSELNLSSLELGDSALYFCASSVGGRGQGKFPNYGYTFGSGTRLTVV.